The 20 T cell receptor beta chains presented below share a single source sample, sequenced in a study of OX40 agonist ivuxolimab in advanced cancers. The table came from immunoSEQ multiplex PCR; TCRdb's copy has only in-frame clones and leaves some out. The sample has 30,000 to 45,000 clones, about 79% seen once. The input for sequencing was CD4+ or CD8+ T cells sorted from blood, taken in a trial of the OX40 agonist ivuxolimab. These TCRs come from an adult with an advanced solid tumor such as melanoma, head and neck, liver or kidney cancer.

The CDR3, as DNA: TGTGCCAGCAGTTTAGATTCCGGGTTCCGCGGCTACACCTTC. Translated, it gives CASSLDSGFRGYTF. The chain is built from TRBV27 and TRBJ1-2; D is ambiguous. Trimming removed 2 bases from V and 8 bases from J, with 15 bases in between. The germline CDR1 and CDR2 sequences are MNHEY and SMNVEV (reference sequence). The CDR3 has 14 residues.

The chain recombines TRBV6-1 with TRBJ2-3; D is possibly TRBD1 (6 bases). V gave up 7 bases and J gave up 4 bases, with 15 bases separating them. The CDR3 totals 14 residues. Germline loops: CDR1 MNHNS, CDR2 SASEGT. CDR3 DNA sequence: TGTGCCAGCAAAACTACAGGGTCCGCAGATACGCAGTATTTT. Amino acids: CASKTTGSADTQYF.

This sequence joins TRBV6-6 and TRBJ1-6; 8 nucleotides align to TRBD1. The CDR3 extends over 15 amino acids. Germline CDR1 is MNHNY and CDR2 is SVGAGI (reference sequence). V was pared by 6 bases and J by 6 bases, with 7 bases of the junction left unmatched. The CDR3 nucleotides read TGTGCCAGCAGGGGGGGGACAGGCACTAATTCACCCCTCCACTTT. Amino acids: CASRGGTGTNSPLHF.

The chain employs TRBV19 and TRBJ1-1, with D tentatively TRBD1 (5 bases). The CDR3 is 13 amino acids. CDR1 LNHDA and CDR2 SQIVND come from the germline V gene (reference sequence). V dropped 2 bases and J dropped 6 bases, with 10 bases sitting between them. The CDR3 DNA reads TGTGCCAGTAGTATAAGGGACCTCTCTGAAGCTTTCTTT. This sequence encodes CASSIRDLSEAFF.

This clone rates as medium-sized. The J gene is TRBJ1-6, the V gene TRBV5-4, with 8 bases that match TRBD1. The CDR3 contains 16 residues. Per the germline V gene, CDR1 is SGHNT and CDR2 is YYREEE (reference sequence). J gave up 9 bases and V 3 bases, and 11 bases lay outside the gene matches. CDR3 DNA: TGTGCCAGCAGCTCTGGACAGGGATCGGTCGGTTCACCCCTCCACTTT. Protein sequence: CASSSGQGSVGSPLHF.

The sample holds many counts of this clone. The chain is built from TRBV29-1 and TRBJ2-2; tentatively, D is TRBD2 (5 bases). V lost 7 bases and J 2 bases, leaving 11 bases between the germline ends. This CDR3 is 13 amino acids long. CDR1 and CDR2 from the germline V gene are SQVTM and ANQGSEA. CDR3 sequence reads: CSDRENNTGELFF. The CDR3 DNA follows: TGCAGCGATCGGGAAAACAACACCGGGGAGCTGTTTTTT.

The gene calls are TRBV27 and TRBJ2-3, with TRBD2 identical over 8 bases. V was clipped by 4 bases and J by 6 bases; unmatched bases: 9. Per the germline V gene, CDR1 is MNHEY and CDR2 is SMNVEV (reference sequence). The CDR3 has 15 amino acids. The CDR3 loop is CASSSPQRGPDTQYF. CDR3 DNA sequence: TGTGCCAGCAGTTCCCCTCAGCGGGGGCCCGATACGCAGTATTTT.

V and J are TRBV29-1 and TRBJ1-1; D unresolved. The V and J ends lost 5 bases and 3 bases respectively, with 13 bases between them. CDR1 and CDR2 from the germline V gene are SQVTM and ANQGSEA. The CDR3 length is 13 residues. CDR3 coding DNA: TGCAGCGTTTATGTAGGGCCATACACTGAAGCTTTCTTT. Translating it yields CSVYVGPYTEAFF.

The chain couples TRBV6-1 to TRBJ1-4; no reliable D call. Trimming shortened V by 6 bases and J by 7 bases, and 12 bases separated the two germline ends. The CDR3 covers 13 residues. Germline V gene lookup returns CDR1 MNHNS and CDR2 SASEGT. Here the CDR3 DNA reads TGTGCCAGCAGAGGGTCGGCGGGTGAAAAACTGTTTTTT. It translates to CASRGSAGEKLFF.

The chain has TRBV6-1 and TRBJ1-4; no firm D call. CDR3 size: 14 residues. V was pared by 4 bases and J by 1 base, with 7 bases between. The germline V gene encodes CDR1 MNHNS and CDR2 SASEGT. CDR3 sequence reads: CASSVSGTNEKLFF. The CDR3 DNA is TGTGCCAGCAGTGTATCAGGAACTAATGAAAAACTGTTTTTT.

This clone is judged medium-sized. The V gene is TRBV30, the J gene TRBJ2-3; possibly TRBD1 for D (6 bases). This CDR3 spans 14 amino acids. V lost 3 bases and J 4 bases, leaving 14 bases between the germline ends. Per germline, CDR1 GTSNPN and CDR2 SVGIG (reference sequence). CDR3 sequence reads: CAWRKQGTADTQYF. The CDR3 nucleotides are TGTGCCTGGAGGAAACAGGGTACGGCAGATACGCAGTATTTT.

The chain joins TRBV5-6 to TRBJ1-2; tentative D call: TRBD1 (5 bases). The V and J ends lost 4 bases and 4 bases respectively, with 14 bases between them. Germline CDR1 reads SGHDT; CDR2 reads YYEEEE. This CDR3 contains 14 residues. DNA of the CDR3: TGTGCCAGCAGCAAACAGGCTCGAGGCTATGGCTACACCTTC. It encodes CASSKQARGYGYTF.

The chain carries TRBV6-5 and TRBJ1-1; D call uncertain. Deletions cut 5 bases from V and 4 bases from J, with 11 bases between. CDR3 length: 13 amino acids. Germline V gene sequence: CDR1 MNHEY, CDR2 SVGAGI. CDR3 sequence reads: CASSPTRTTEAFF. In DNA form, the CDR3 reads TGTGCCAGCAGTCCGACCCGAACCACTGAAGCTTTCTTT.

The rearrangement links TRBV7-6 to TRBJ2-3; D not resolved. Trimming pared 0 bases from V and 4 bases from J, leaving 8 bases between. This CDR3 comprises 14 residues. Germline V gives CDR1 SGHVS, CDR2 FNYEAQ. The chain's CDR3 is CASSLAIGADTQYF. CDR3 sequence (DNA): TGTGCCAGCAGCTTAGCTATAGGAGCAGATACGCAGTATTTT.

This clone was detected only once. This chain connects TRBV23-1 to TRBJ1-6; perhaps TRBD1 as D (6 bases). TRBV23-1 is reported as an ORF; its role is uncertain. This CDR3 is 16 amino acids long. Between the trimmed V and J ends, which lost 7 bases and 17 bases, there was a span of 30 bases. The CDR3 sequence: CASISRGGPSGLGFHF. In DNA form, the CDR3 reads TGCGCCAGCATTAGCCGAGGGGGGCCCTCGGGTTTAGGGTTCCACTTT.

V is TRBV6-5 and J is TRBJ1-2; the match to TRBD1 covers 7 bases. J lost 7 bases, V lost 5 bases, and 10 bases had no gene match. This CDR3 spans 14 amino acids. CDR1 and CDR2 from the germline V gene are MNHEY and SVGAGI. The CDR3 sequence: CASSALHRGGGYTF. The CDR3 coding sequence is TGTGCCAGCAGTGCGTTGCACAGGGGTGGTGGCTACACCTTC.

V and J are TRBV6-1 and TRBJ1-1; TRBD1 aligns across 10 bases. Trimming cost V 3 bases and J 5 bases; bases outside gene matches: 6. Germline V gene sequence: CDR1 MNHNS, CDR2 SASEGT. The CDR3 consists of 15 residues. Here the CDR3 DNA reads TGTGCCAGCAGTGATCGGACAGGGGGACAAACTGAAGCTTTCTTT. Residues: CASSDRTGGQTEAFF.

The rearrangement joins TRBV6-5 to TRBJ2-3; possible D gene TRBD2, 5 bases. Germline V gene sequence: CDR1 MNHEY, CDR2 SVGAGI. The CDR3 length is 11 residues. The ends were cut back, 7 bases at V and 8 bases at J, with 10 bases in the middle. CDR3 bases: TGTGCCAGCAATTTACGGGGTACGCAGTATTTT. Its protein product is CASNLRGTQYF.

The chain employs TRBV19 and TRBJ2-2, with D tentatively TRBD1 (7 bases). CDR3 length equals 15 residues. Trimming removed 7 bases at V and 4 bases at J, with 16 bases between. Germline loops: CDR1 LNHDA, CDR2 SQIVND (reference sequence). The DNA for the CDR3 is TGTGCCAGTATGCGGGACAGAAGCCCCACCGGGGAGCTGTTTTTT. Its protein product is CASMRDRSPTGELFF. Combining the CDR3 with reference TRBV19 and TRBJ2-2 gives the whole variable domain DGGITQSPKYLFRKEGQNVTLSCEQNLNHDAMYWYRQDPGQGLRLIYYSQIVNDFQKGDIAEGYSVSREKKESFPLTVTSAQKNPTAFYLCASMRDRSPTGELFFGEGSRLTVL.

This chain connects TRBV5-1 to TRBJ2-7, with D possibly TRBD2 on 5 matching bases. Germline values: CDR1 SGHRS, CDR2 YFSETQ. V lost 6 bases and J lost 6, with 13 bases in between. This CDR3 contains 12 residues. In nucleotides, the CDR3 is TGCGCCAGCAACAGAGGGAACGGCGAGCAGTACTTC. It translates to CASNRGNGEQYF.